This T cell receptor (beta chain) was obtained from a study of cytomegalovirus exposure and HLA in healthy donors. It was with 60 Vbeta and 13 Jbeta primers that the PCR ran. Original handling: Later, 80 million or so unique TCR beta chains were counted in an analysis, and roughly 11 million of them were shared. Assay used: immunoSEQ multiplex PCR; TCRdb lists only in-frame clones, some missing. That table is the source of V, J and clone size, and D and trimming were worked out from the DNA. Of under 150,000 clones in the sample, about four fifths were seen once. Study findings and constraints: The HLA-A and HLA-B alleles of most subjects were reportedly predicted accurately from TCR beta sequences. Rarity marked most TCR sequences, yet some public TCRs occurred in many donors. Certain sequence variants were highly shared and formed a cluster, and this cluster was likely a sequencing artifact.

The germline V gene encodes CDR1 MDHEN and CDR2 SYDVKM. The CDR3 spans 15 residues. V was trimmed by 3 bases and J by 0 bases, leaving 11 bases between them. A remark on this clone: Its target is not known.

Sequenced material: PBMCs. The TCR comes from a woman younger than 35 in good health and CMV-seronegative. V is TRBV28 and J is TRBJ1-2; no firm D call. CDR3 nucleotides: TGTGCCAGCAGTTTGGGAGGGCCCGCTAACTATGGCTACACCTTC. It codes for CASSLGGPANYGYTF.